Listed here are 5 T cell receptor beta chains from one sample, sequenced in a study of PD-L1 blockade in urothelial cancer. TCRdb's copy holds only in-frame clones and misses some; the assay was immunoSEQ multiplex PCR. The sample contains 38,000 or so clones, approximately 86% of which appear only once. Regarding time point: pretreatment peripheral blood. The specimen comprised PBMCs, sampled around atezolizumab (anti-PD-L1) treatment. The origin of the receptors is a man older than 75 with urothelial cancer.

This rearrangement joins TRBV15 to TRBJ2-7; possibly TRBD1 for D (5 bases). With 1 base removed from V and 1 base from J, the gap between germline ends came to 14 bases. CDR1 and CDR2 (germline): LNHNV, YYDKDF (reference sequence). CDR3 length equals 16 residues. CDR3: CATSRVSGSLSYEQYF. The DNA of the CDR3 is TGTGCCACCAGCAGAGTGTCAGGGTCTCTGTCCTACGAGCAGTACTTC. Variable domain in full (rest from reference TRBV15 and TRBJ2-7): DAMVIQNPRYQVTQFGKPVTLSCSQTLNHNVMYWYQQKSSQAPKLLFHYYDKDFNNEADTPDNFQSRRPNTSFCFLDIRSPGLGDTAMYLCATSRVSGSLSYEQYFGPGTRLTVT.

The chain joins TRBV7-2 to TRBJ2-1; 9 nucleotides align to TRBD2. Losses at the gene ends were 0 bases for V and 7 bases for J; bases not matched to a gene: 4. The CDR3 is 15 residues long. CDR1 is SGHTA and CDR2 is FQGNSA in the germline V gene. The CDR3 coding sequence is TGTGCCAGCAGCTTAGCTAGCGGGAGCTTTAATGAGCAGTTCTTC. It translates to CASSLASGSFNEQFF.

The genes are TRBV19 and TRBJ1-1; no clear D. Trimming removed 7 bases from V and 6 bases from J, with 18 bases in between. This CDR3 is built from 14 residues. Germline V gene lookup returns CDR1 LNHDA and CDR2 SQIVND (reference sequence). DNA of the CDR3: TGTGCCAGTATCAGACGATCTGAGGGCGCTGAAGCTTTCTTT. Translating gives CASIRRSEGAEAFF.

CDR3 amino acids: CASSLRAGSPNEQFF. CDR3 DNA sequence: TGTGCCAGCAGCTTGCGAGCGGGGTCCCCTAATGAGCAGTTCTTC. This sequence joins TRBV5-6 and TRBJ2-1; 7 bases match TRBD2. CDR1 is SGHDT and CDR2 is YYEEEE in the germline V gene. The J segment lost 7 bases and the V segment lost 1 base, leaving 8 bases of the junction unmatched. The CDR3 runs to 15 residues.

CDR3: CASSQARTSGSYEQYF. The DNA for the CDR3 is TGCGCCAGCAGCCAAGCCCGGACTAGCGGCTCCTACGAGCAGTACTTC. The V and J genes are TRBV4-1 and TRBJ2-5, with 10 bases matching TRBD2. The J call is uncertain, as TRBJ2-7 better fits the DNA end. Germline-derived CDR1 and CDR2 are MGHRA and YSYEKL. This CDR3 has 16 residues.